One and the same sample provided the 30 T cell receptor beta chains below, sequenced in a study of T-cell reconstitution after alpha-beta-depleted transplantation in children. Unique molecular identifiers featured in how the TCRbeta library was prepared. TCRdb used MiXCR to reprocess the PCR reads, holding one entry per CDR3 protein. The sample has over 200,000 distinct CDR3 sequences, roughly 11% seen once. The input for sequencing was PBMCs, taken before TCRalphabeta/CD19-depleted stem cell transplant. The source of these receptors is a child younger than two with acute myeloid leukemia, due to receive a stem cell transplant.

This clonotype was counted ten times or more. The rearrangement joins TRBV15 to TRBJ1-5; D perhaps matches TRBD1 (6 bases). Trimming pared 4 bases from V and 3 bases from J, leaving 10 bases between. The CDR3 contains 14 residues. The V gene's germline CDR1 is LNHNV and CDR2 YYDKDF (reference sequence). This CDR3 is CATSTHRVNQPQHF. The DNA of the CDR3 is TGTGCCACCAGCACCCACAGGGTCAATCAGCCCCAGCATTTT.

This clonotype was observed a handful of times. The chain carries TRBV10-3 and TRBJ2-1, with D tentatively TRBD2 (6 bases). CDR1 is ENHRY, CDR2 SYGVKD, per germline. The CDR3 covers 13 residues. V was pared by 5 bases and J by 5 bases, with 10 bases between. The CDR3 nucleotides read TGTGCCATCAGTCCACTAGCAGACAATGAGCAGTTCTTC. It yields the protein CAISPLADNEQFF.

This clonotype was seen at least ten times. The CDR3, as DNA: TGCAGCGTTGAAGATCTTCGGGGAACCGGGGAGCTGTTTTTT. This encodes CSVEDLRGTGELFF. The chain has TRBV29-1 and TRBJ2-2, with D perhaps TRBD2 (5 bases). Per the germline V gene, CDR1 is SQVTM and CDR2 is ANQGSEA. The V and J ends lost 0 bases and 5 bases respectively, with 10 bases between them. The CDR3 loop spans 14 amino acids.

The chain couples TRBV5-1 to TRBJ2-3; D not certain. The CDR3 is made up of 13 amino acids. In germline, CDR1 is SGHRS, CDR2 YFSETQ. V gave up 1 base and J gave up 5 bases, with 8 bases separating them. The DNA of the CDR3 is TGCGCCAGCAGCTTGATCTCCCGAGATACGCAGTATTTT. It specifies CASSLISRDTQYF.

This clonotype was seen many times. The V call is TRBV24-1, the J call TRBJ2-1; tentatively, D is TRBD2 (6 bases). CDR1 is KGHDR, CDR2 SFDVKD, per germline. The CDR3 length is 16 residues. V was shortened by 1 base and J by 1 base, with 10 bases between the two germline ends. CDR3 amino acids: CATSDFHGGSYNEQFF. CDR3 in DNA: TGTGCCACCAGTGATTTCCACGGGGGATCCTACAATGAGCAGTTCTTC.

This clonotype was seen a few times. The gene calls are TRBV27 and TRBJ2-7, with 7 bases that match TRBD1. Germline V lookup: CDR1 MNHEY, CDR2 SMNVEV (reference sequence). Losses at the gene ends were 5 bases for V and 2 bases for J; bases not matched to a gene: 6. This CDR3 has 14 amino acids. CDR3 sequence (DNA): TGTGCCAGCAGTCGACAGGGTCGCACCTACGAGCAGTACTTC. Translating it yields CASSRQGRTYEQYF.

This clonotype was recorded many times. The chain uses TRBV7-8 and TRBJ2-7, with 12 bases matching TRBD2. J was trimmed by 2 bases and V by 1 base; bases with no gene match: 9. The CDR3 is 18 residues long. Germline CDR1 and CDR2: SGHVS and FQNEAQ. CDR3 sequence: CASSLEVGLAGTTYEQYF. The DNA of the CDR3 is TGTGCCAGCAGCTTAGAGGTCGGACTAGCGGGGACTACCTACGAGCAGTACTTC.

Ten or more counts support this clonotype. The chain links TRBV7-9 to TRBJ1-2; 7 nucleotides align to TRBD1. The V and J ends lost 6 bases and 5 bases, in that order; junction bases with no gene match: 15. This CDR3 comprises 16 residues. Germline V gene lookup returns CDR1 SEHNR and CDR2 FQNEAQ (reference sequence). The CDR3 is CASSNIRDREGYGYTF. In nucleotides, the CDR3 is TGTGCCAGCAGTAACATAAGGGACAGAGAGGGGTATGGCTACACCTTC.

This clonotype occurred a few times. This chain links TRBV19 with TRBJ1-6; TRBD1 is a possible D gene (5 bases). In germline, CDR1 is LNHDA, CDR2 SQIVND (reference sequence). V was shortened by 6 bases and J by 5 bases, with 11 bases between the two germline ends. The CDR3 is 14 amino acids. The CDR3 protein is CASSIRGDNSPLHF. The CDR3 DNA follows: TGTGCCAGTAGCATCCGGGGCGATAATTCACCCCTCCACTTT.

This clonotype was detected ten times or more. The chain joins TRBV5-1 to TRBJ2-5; D not resolved. The CDR3 is 14 residues long. Trimming shortened V by 4 bases and J by 6 bases, and 16 bases separated the two germline ends. Germline CDR1 SGHRS, CDR2 YFSETQ. The CDR3 DNA reads TGCGCCAGCAGCCTTGAGACGCCGAGGCAGACCCAGTACTTC. As protein: CASSLETPRQTQYF.

This clonotype has ten or more counts. The genes are TRBV10-3 and TRBJ2-3; TRBD1 agrees at 9 bases. The V and J ends lost 6 bases and 4 bases, in that order; junction bases with no gene match: 2. This CDR3 is 13 amino acids long. The V gene's germline CDR1 is ENHRY and CDR2 SYGVKD. The CDR3 protein is CAISRQGADTQYF. In DNA form, the CDR3 reads TGTGCCATCAGCCGACAGGGGGCAGATACGCAGTATTTT.

There are many counts of this clonotype. The chain uses TRBV9 and TRBJ2-7; 13 nucleotides match TRBD2. J lost 5 bases, V lost 1 base, and 3 bases had no gene match. Germline CDR1 reads SGDLS; CDR2 reads YYNGEE. This CDR3 has 15 residues. In DNA, the CDR3 is TGTGCCAGCAGCGTAATCGGACTAGCGGGAGACGAGCAGTACTTC. This translates into CASSVIGLAGDEQYF.

In its sample, this clonotype was seen many times. The chain has TRBV20-1 and TRBJ1-2; D call uncertain. The CDR3 covers 15 residues. V was clipped by 0 bases and J by 0 bases, with 11 bases between them. Germline V gives CDR1 DFQATT, CDR2 SNEGSKA (reference sequence). The CDR3: CSARDIQATNYGYTF. Written as DNA, the CDR3 is TGCAGTGCTAGAGATATCCAAGCTACTAACTATGGCTACACCTTC.

This clonotype was recorded at least ten times. J is TRBJ2-5 and V is TRBV7-9; tentative D call: TRBD1 (6 bases). The CDR3 covers 12 residues. Germline V CDR1 and CDR2: SEHNR, FQNEAQ (reference sequence). V lost 3 bases and J lost 4, with 6 bases in between. The CDR3 spells CASSFRGETQYF. The CDR3, as DNA: TGTGCCAGCAGCTTCAGGGGAGAGACCCAGTACTTC.

With respect to this clonotype: With a much larger clone just one base away, this may be a read error. The chain joins TRBV5-1 to TRBJ2-3, with D perhaps TRBD2 (5 bases). CDR3 length: 15 residues. V lost 4 bases, J lost 5 bases, and 17 bases lay in between. Germline V gene data show CDR1 as SGHRS and CDR2 as YFSETQ. The CDR3 DNA reads TGCGCCAGCAGCCCCTGGGAATCTCGGGGAGATACGCAGTATTTT. Protein product: CASSPWESRGDTQYF.

There are a few counts of this clonotype. CDR3: CASSFPDGSFSYEQYF. CDR3 sequence (DNA): TGTGCCAGCAGCTTTCCGGACGGTTCCTTTTCCTACGAGCAGTACTTC. This sequence joins TRBV11-2 and TRBJ2-7; D call uncertain. CDR3 length: 16 residues. V lost 3 bases and J lost 1, with 16 bases in between. Germline values: CDR1 SGHAT, CDR2 FQNNGV.

The rearrangement uses TRBV12-3 or TRBV12-4 and TRBJ2-3; 10 bases fit TRBD2. The CDR3 sequence is 18 residues long. The CDR3 protein is CTFSPSPQLAGPTDTQYF. CDR3 bases: TGTACCTTCAGCCCCTCGCCCCAACTAGCGGGACCCACAGATACGCAGTATTTT.

This clonotype occurred many times. The CDR3 here is CASSLGEGVAEETQYF. CDR3 in DNA: TGTGCCAGCAGCTTAGGGGAGGGGGTAGCGGAAGAGACCCAGTACTTC. The chain couples TRBV7-3 to TRBJ2-5, with D possibly TRBD2 on 7 matching bases. Trimming cost V 2 bases and J 3 bases, with 16 bases left between them. This CDR3 comprises 16 residues. Germline lookup yields CDR1 SGHTA and CDR2 FQGTGA.

Comments on this clonotype: A much larger clone sits a single nucleotide away, making a read error possible. V usage is TRBV9 and J usage is TRBJ2-5; the D gene is possibly TRBD1 (6 bases). The CDR3 spans 13 residues. Per germline, CDR1 SGDLS and CDR2 YYNGEE. CDR3 protein: CASSGTGSEIQYF. The CDR3 bases are TGTGCCAGCAGCGGTACAGGGAGTGAGATCCAGTACTTC.

This clonotype was seen repeatedly, ten times or more. The chain joins TRBV6-2 or TRBV6-3 to TRBJ2-5, with D unclear. V gave up 0 bases and J gave up 5 bases, with 10 bases separating them. The CDR3 is 14 residues long. The germline V gene encodes CDR1 MNHEY and CDR2 SVGEGT. The CDR3 spells CASSYSIFEETQYF. Here the CDR3 DNA reads TGTGCCAGCAGTTACTCGATATTCGAGGAGACCCAGTACTTC.

This clonotype was observed at least ten times. The CDR3 protein is CASSLPIMNTEAFF. CDR3 in DNA: TGTGCCAGCAGCTTACCGATAATGAACACTGAAGCTTTCTTT. The gene calls are TRBV5-5 and TRBJ1-1; D unresolved. V was cut by 2 bases and J by 0 bases, with 8 bases left in between. This CDR3 has 14 amino acids. Germline CDR1 SGHKS, CDR2 YYEKEE (reference sequence).

At least ten counts were recorded for this clonotype. The chain employs TRBV9 and TRBJ2-2; D not resolved. The CDR3 is 13 amino acids. CDR1 and CDR2 (germline): SGDLS, YYNGEE. V was cut by 3 bases and J by 6 bases, with 9 bases left in between. The CDR3, as DNA: TGTGCCAGCAGCGCCCATACGGCCGGGGAGCTGTTTTTT. It translates to CASSAHTAGELFF.

This clonotype has at least ten counts. CDR3 residues: CSAAAALAGIYEQYF. CDR3 in DNA: TGCAGTGCTGCCGCGGCCCTAGCGGGGATCTACGAGCAGTACTTC. This chain connects TRBV20-1 to TRBJ2-7; TRBD2 matches 9 bases. The CDR3 has 15 amino acids. Germline-derived CDR1 and CDR2 are DFQATT and SNEGSKA (reference sequence). With V trimmed by 5 bases and J by 3 bases, 11 bases remained unmatched.

This clonotype was found many times. This chain uses TRBV20-1 with TRBJ2-2, with D perhaps assigned TRBD1 or TRBD2 (5 bases each). V lost 6 bases, J lost 4 bases, and 15 bases lay in between. The CDR3 is 14 residues long. CDR1 is DFQATT and CDR2 is SNEGSKA in the germline V gene (reference sequence). Here the CDR3 DNA reads TGCAGTGCCCGCTCCGGGACCCTCACCGGGGAGCTGTTTTTT. Its protein is CSARSGTLTGELFF.

This clonotype was observed at least ten times. V is TRBV15 and J is TRBJ2-2; no reliable D call. This CDR3 is 16 amino acids long. Trimming pared 0 bases from V and 7 bases from J, leaving 15 bases between. In germline, CDR1 is LNHNV, CDR2 YYDKDF (reference sequence). The CDR3 loop is CATSRDRASLGGELFF. CDR3 in DNA: TGTGCCACCAGCAGAGATAGAGCCAGCTTGGGCGGGGAGCTGTTTTTT.

Ten or more counts support this clonotype. V gene TRBV5-1 combines with J gene TRBJ2-3; 13 bases are shared with TRBD2. Germline trimming cut 4 bases from V and 0 bases from J; bases unmatched to any gene: 5. This CDR3 comprises 17 residues. Germline values: CDR1 SGHRS, CDR2 YFSETQ. CDR3 coding DNA: TGCGCCAGCAGCCGACTAGCGGGAGGATCAAGCACAGATACGCAGTATTTT. It yields the protein CASSRLAGGSSTDTQYF.

This clonotype was seen at least ten times. This rearrangement joins TRBV5-1 to TRBJ2-4; 8 nucleotides line up with TRBD2. The CDR3 loop spans 15 amino acids. CDR1 is SGHRS, CDR2 YFSETQ, per germline. V lost 2 bases to trimming and J lost 7 bases; unmatched junction nucleotides: 8. The CDR3 spells CASSLHPGLGNIQYF. The CDR3, as DNA: TGCGCCAGCAGCTTACACCCGGGACTAGGGAACATTCAGTACTTC.

This clonotype was counted many times. V usage is TRBV6-2 or TRBV6-3 and J usage is TRBJ1-4, with D possibly matching TRBD1 (5 bases). This CDR3 has 17 amino acids. V was shortened by 3 bases and J by 1 base, with 15 bases between the two germline ends. Per the germline V gene, CDR1 is MNHEY and CDR2 is SVGEGT. This CDR3 is CASSYNGGAETNEKLFF. The CDR3 DNA follows: TGTGCCAGCAGTTATAATGGCGGGGCCGAAACTAATGAAAAACTGTTTTTT.

This clonotype was counted at least ten times. The chain couples TRBV7-2 to TRBJ1-4; 11 positions agree with TRBD1. Germline V gene data show CDR1 as SGHTA and CDR2 as FQGNSA. CDR3 length equals 15 residues. Germline trimming cut 5 bases from V and 8 bases from J; bases unmatched to any gene: 7. In DNA form, the CDR3 reads TGTGCCAGCAGCCGATGGACAGGGGGCGTCGAAAAACTGTTTTTT. Translated: CASSRWTGGVEKLFF.

This clonotype was seen repeatedly, ten times or more. CDR3 sequence (DNA): TGTGCCAGCTCGGACACGGTGGGCGGGACATTCATTCAGTACTTC. Protein sequence: CASSDTVGGTFIQYF. The chain combines TRBV18 with TRBJ2-4; D assignment may be TRBD1 or TRBD2 (6 bases each). The CDR3 extends over 15 amino acids. The V and J ends lost 6 bases and 9 bases respectively, with 21 bases between them. The V gene's germline CDR1 is KGHSH and CDR2 LQKENI.